This is a list of T cell receptor beta chains from one sample in a study of identifying expanded T cells in peripheral blood. Method: immunoSEQ multiplex PCR; TCRdb's copy keeps in-frame clones and lacks some. The sample yields 50,000 to 60,000 clones, around four fifths seen once. Sequenced sample: blood. The receptors were gathered from a person aged 18 to 70 in good health. Both conserved end residues are part of each CDR3. The D gene is left open where the match is weak. Not every row has a clone size; where given, it reads once, few, many or a size class.

d_call	v_call	clone_size	j_call	cdr3_aa	cdr3_nt
TRBD1	TRBV19	NA	TRBJ1-5	CASSMGTANQPQHF	TGTGCCAGTAGTATGGGGACAGCCAATCAGCCCCAGCATTTT
TRBD1	TRBV5-1	NA	TRBJ1-2	CASSPQGNYGYTF	TGCGCCAGCAGCCCACAGGGGAACTATGGCTACACCTTC
NA	TRBV9	NA	TRBJ2-5	CASSVESRQETQYF	TGTGCCAGCAGCGTAGAATCCAGGCAGGAGACCCAGTACTTC
TRBD2	TRBV11-2	NA	TRBJ2-7	CASSLARTSGRAGEQYF	TGTGCCAGCAGCTTAGCCCGGACTAGCGGGAGGGCCGGGGAGCAGTACTTC
NA	TRBV7-9	NA	TRBJ1-6	CASSSDRYNSPLHF	TGTGCCAGCAGCTCGGACAGATATAATTCACCCCTCCACTTT
TRBD1	TRBV19	NA	TRBJ1-1	CASSIFTGANTEAFF	TGTGCCAGTAGTATATTCACAGGGGCGAACACTGAAGCTTTCTTT
NA	TRBV6-5	NA	TRBJ1-1	CASSYSRGPNTEAFF	TGTGCCAGCAGTTACAGTCGGGGCCCGAACACTGAAGCTTTCTTT
TRBD2	TRBV9	NA	TRBJ2-1	CASSLRTSGSGNEQFF	TGTGCCAGCAGCCTCCGGACTAGCGGGAGCGGAAATGAGCAGTTCTTC
NA	TRBV7-2	NA	TRBJ1-1	CASSFSTGNTEAFF	TGTGCCAGCAGCTTTTCGACAGGGAACACTGAAGCTTTCTTT
NA	TRBV9	NA	TRBJ1-2	CASSQTLDSSYGYTF	TGTGCCAGCAGCCAGACCTTGGACAGCTCTTATGGCTACACCTTC
NA	TRBV7-9	NA	TRBJ1-5	CASSLGGAGQPQHF	TGTGCCAGCAGCCTTGGGGGGGCGGGTCAGCCCCAGCATTTT
TRBD2	TRBV7-2	few	TRBJ2-5	CASTEAGAGETQYF	TGTGCCAGCACCGAAGCGGGAGCAGGAGAGACCCAGTACTTC
TRBD2	TRBV9	NA	TRBJ2-1	CASSVSTGGPGFF	TGTGCCAGCAGCGTATCAACGGGAGGGCCTGGGTTCTTC
TRBD2	TRBV2	NA	TRBJ2-5	CASSLGLAASQETQYF	TGTGCCAGCAGTCTTGGACTAGCGGCCTCCCAAGAGACCCAGTACTTC
TRBD2	TRBV15	NA	TRBJ2-5	CATSGSFSTSRETQYF	TGTGCCACCAGCGGGAGTTTTTCGACTAGCCGGGAGACCCAGTACTTC
NA	TRBV30	NA	TRBJ2-2	CAWDSNTGELFF	TGTGCCTGGGATTCCAACACCGGGGAGCTGTTTTTT
TRBD1	TRBV19	NA	TRBJ1-1	CASNRGTTTDTEAFF	TGTGCCAGTAACAGGGGGACAACCACGGACACTGAAGCTTTCTTT
NA	TRBV7-8	NA	TRBJ1-1	CASSRIMNTEAFF	TGTGCCAGCAGCCGGATAATGAACACTGAAGCTTTCTTT
NA	TRBV27	NA	TRBJ1-5	CASSFRGRMDQPQHF	TGTGCCAGCAGTTTTCGGGGGAGGATGGATCAGCCCCAGCATTTT
TRBD2	TRBV29-1	NA	TRBJ2-7	CSVIAGDSYEQYF	TGCAGCGTGATAGCGGGAGATTCCTACGAGCAGTACTTC
NA	TRBV6-4	NA	TRBJ2-1	CASSELGRSTEQFF	TGTGCCAGCAGTGAACTAGGGAGGAGTACTGAGCAGTTCTTC
NA	TRBV18	NA	TRBJ1-2	CASSPDTVIGYGYTF	TGTGCCAGCTCACCGGACACCGTTATAGGCTATGGCTACACCTTC
NA	TRBV5-1	NA	TRBJ1-1	CASSYRDTNTEAFF	TGCGCCAGCAGCTACAGGGATACGAACACTGAAGCTTTCTTT
NA	TRBV10-3	NA	TRBJ1-2	CAISESGPVSTF	TGTGCCATCAGTGAGTCTGGGCCGGTGTCCACCTTC
NA	TRBV9	NA	TRBJ2-5	CASSVGQGLQETQYF	TGTGCCAGCAGCGTAGGTCAGGGCCTCCAAGAGACCCAGTACTTC
NA	TRBV2	NA	TRBJ1-4	CASIVGLATNEKLFF	TGTGCCAGCATAGTTGGCCTTGCAACTAATGAAAAACTGTTTTTT